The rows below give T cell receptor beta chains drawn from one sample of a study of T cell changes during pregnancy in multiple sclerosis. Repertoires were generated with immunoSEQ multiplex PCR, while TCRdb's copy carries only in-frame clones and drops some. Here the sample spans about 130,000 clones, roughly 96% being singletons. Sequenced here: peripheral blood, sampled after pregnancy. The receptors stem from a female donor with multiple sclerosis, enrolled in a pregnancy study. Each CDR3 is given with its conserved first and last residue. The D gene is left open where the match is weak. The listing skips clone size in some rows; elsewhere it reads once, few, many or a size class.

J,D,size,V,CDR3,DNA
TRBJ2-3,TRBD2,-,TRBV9,CASTPTSGSTDTQYF,TGTGCCAGCACCCCCACTAGCGGAAGCACAGATACGCAGTATTTT
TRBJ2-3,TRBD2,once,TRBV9,CASSLLADSTDTQYF,TGTGCCAGCAGCCTCCTAGCGGACAGCACAGATACGCAGTATTTT
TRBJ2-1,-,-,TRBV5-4,CASSLGLSKEQFF,TGTGCCAGCAGCTTGGGACTTTCTAAGGAGCAGTTCTTC
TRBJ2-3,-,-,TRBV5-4,CASSREPWRAHTDTQYF,TGTGCCAGCAGCAGAGAACCGTGGCGGGCCCACACAGATACGCAGTATTTT
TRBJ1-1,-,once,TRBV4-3,CASSQPGTPNTEAFF,TGCGCCAGCAGCCAACCCGGGACACCGAACACTGAAGCTTTCTTT
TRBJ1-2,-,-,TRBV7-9,CASSLGGGYRGPAEGYTF,TGTGCCAGCAGCTTAGGGGGGGGGTATAGGGGTCCGGCGGAGGGCTACACCTTC
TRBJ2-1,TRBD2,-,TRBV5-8,CASSSRRESLNEQFF,TGTGCCAGCAGCTCTCGGCGGGAGTCCCTCAATGAGCAGTTCTTC
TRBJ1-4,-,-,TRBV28,CASSWGATGYIEKLFF,TGTGCCAGCAGTTGGGGAGCGACGGGGTATATAGAAAAACTGTTTTTT
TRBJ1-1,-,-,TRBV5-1,CASSPGLGLEAFF,TGCGCCAGCAGCCCGGGACTTGGCCTTGAAGCTTTCTTT
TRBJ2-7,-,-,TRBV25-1,CASSEGSGLGEQYF,TGTGCCAGCAGTGAAGGTTCGGGGTTAGGCGAGCAGTACTTC
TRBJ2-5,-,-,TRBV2,CASSPLAITGETQYF,TGTGCCAGCAGTCCCCTCGCGATTACCGGGGAGACCCAGTACTTC
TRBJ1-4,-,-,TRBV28,CASSTALLGEANEKLFF,TGTGCCAGCTCCACCGCTTTACTCGGGGAAGCTAATGAAAAACTGTTTTTT
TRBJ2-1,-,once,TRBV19,CASIDSSYEQFF,TGTGCCAGTATTGACTCGAGCTATGAGCAGTTCTTC
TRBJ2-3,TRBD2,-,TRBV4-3,CASSARLAGGPDTQYF,TGCGCCAGCAGCGCAAGACTAGCGGGGGGCCCAGATACGCAGTATTTT
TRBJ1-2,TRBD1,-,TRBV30,CAWSRDRGLNGYTF,TGTGCCTGGAGTAGGGACAGGGGGTTAAATGGCTACACCTTC
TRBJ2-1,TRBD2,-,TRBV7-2,CASSLVGLAASSYNEQFF,TGTGCCAGCAGCTTAGTGGGACTAGCGGCGAGCTCCTACAATGAGCAGTTCTTC